Here is one TCR beta chain with its context. Per the original methods: Reference gene primer amplification yielded estimated nucleated cell counts. Here immunoSEQ multiplex PCR was the method, and the copy in TCRdb shows in-frame clones only, minus some. That table is the source of V, J and clone size, and D and trimming were worked out from the DNA. The sample carries around 130,000 clones, 70% to 80% recorded once. The data originate from a study of blood T cell repertoires in COVID-19. The overall study: The study drew acute and convalescent COVID-19 samples from the United States, Italy and Spain. The analysed material was cDNA or gDNA that came from T cells, B-cell-depleted T cells, or PBMCs.

This CDR3 is 14 amino acids long. Trimming took 2 bases from V and 4 from J, leaving 12 bases between them. Germline V gene lookup returns CDR1 SGHRS and CDR2 YFSETQ. The sequenced sample was peripheral blood. The sequence was obtained from a human donor in a cohort sampled during active COVID-19. This sequence joins TRBV5-1 and TRBJ1-1; tentatively, D is TRBD1 (6 bases). This CDR3 is CASSLQGWATEAFF. In DNA form, the CDR3 reads TGCGCCAGCAGCTTACAGGGTTGGGCCACTGAAGCTTTCTTT.